The sequence of this T cell receptor (beta chain) was determined in a study of PD-1 blockade in mismatch repair-deficient tumors (dated by TCRdb to the late 2010s). Study-level background: Between late 2013 and 2016, the trial enrolled 70 to 100 consecutive patients with 12 mismatch repair-deficient cancer types, every one of whom had been previously treated and was progressing. Deep sequencing of TCR CDR3 regions was used to track tumor-associated T cell clones in peripheral blood of patients responding to PD-1 blockade. What the research found in general, with its limitations: Rapid expansion after pembrolizumab followed by contraction, generally before radiologic responses, was shown by tumor-resident clones, which were often undetectable in blood before treatment.

CDR1 and CDR2 are read off the germline V gene as MGHRA and YSYEKL. Unmatched junction bases come to 2, with V trimmed by 6 bases and J by 8 bases. From its cysteine to its phenylalanine, the CDR3 spans 12 amino acids. The CDR3 DNA has 36 bases and is translated from base 1. The method behind the library was the immunoSEQ multiplex PCR assay. TCRdb obtained this table from immuneACCESS and retained in-frame rearrangements with V and J assigned. These tables miss some clones; where compared with another copy, unresolved V genes account for less than half of the shortfall, and the remainder is unexplained. The sample records about 24,000 clones, about 83% of which are singletons. The top ten hold roughly 21% of the sample. The time point label, as the study defines it: peripheral blood 12 weeks after first pembrolizumab dose. Mismatch repair deficiency in every enrolled patient was established by polymerase chain reaction or immunohistochemistry. TCR sequencing was carried out for a few patients who responded to pembrolizumab therapy. In the phase II trial, pembrolizumab PD-1 blockade was tested prospectively in advanced mismatch repair-deficient cancers, no matter which tissue of origin the cancers came from. Peripheral blood T cell samples were collected serially, before PD-1 blockade began and at several time points afterward. Blood sampling times were reported as weeks after the first pembrolizumab dose.

Worth noting for this clone: Its antigen remains unidentified. The record has no base qualities; no much larger clone is one base away.

The specimen was peripheral blood, collected 12 weeks after starting pembrolizumab. The sequence came from an adult with mismatch repair-deficient cancer. The V and J segments used are TRBV4-1 and TRBJ2-1, and TRBD1 matches 9 of the central bases. The CDR3 loop reads CASSDRGDEQFF. The DNA sequence reads TGCGCCAGCAGTGACAGGGGGGATGAGCAGTTCTTC.